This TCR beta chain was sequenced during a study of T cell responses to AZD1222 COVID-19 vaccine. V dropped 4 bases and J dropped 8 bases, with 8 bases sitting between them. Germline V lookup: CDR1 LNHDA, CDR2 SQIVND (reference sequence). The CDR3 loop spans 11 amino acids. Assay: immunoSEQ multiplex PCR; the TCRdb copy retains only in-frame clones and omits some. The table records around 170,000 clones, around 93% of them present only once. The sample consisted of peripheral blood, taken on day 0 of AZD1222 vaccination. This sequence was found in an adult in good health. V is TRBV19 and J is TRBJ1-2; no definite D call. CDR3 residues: CASSTHAGYTF. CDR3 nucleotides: TGTGCCAGTAGTACTCACGCCGGCTACACCTTC.